This T cell receptor (beta chain) was recovered during a study of cytomegalovirus exposure and HLA in healthy donors. The CDR3 is 16 amino acids. The ends lost 5 bases at V and 2 bases at J; junction bases unmatched: 9. Germline CDR1 reads MGHDK; CDR2 reads SYGVNS. PCR amplification relied on 60 Vbeta primers (plus 13 Jbeta primers). Assay: immunoSEQ multiplex PCR; the TCRdb copy retains only in-frame clones and omits some. The profile shows approximately 220,000 clones, approximately 80% of them singletons. The V call is TRBV25-1, the J call TRBJ2-3; TRBD2 aligns across 8 bases. The TCR was taken from a man under 40 in good health and CMV-seronegative. Specimen: PBMCs. The CDR3 region is CASSPGVAGPTDTQYF. CDR3 nucleotide sequence: TGTGCCAGCAGTCCCGGAGTAGCGGGGCCCACAGATACGCAGTATTTT. The entire variable domain, with the rest obtained from reference TRBV25-1 and TRBJ2-3, is as follows: EADIYQTPRYLVIGTGKKITLECSQTMGHDKMYWYQQDPGMELHLIHYSYGVNSTEKGDLSSESTVSRIRTEHFPLTLESARPSHTSQYLCASSPGVAGPTDTQYFGPGTRLTVL.